This T cell receptor beta chain was observed in a study of cytomegalovirus exposure and HLA in healthy donors. Findings of the study overall: Specificity for CMV antigens was confirmed in vitro for a few of the CMV-associated chains.

With respect to this clone: Its antigen is as yet unknown.

The CDR3 covers 16 residues. The V gene lost 1 base and the J gene lost 0 bases, with 10 bases spanning the gap. The germline gives CDR1 SGHAT, CDR2 FQNNGV. Measured with immunoSEQ multiplex PCR; TCRdb has only the in-frame clones, and not every one. The repertoire consists of around 34,000 clones, with roughly 93% occurring once and the leading ten covering approximately 3.2%. The receptor comes from a man aged 18 to 29 in good health and CMV-seronegative. This rearrangement joins TRBV11-2 to TRBJ2-4; a possible D gene is TRBD1 (5 bases). Material for sequencing was PBMCs. The CDR3 here is CASSLGGSLAKNIQYF. CDR3 sequence (DNA): TGTGCCAGCAGCTTAGGGGGCAGCCTAGCCAAAAACATTCAGTACTTC.